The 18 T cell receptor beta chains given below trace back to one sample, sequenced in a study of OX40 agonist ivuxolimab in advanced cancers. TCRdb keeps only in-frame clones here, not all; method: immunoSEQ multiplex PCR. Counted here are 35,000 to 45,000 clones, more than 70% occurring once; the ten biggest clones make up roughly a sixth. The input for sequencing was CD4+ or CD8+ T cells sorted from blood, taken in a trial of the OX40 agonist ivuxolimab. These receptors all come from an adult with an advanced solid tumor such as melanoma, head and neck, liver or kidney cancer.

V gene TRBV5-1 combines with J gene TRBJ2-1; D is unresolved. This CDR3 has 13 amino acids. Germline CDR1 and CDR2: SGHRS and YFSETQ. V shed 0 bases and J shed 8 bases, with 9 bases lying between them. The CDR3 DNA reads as TGCGCCAGCAGCTTGGAGTCAGTATATGAGCAGTTCTTC. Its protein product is CASSLESVYEQFF.

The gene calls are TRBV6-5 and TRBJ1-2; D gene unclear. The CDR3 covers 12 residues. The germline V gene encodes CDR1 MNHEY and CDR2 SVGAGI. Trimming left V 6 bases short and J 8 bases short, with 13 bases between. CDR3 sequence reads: CASSGADGGYTF. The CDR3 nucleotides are TGTGCCAGCAGCGGAGCAGACGGGGGCTACACCTTC.

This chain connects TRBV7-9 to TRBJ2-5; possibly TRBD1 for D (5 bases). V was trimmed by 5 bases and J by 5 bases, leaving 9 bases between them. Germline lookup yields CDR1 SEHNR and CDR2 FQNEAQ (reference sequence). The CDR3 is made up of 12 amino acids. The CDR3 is CASSRGWETQYF. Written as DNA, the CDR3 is TGTGCCAGCAGCAGGGGTTGGGAGACCCAGTACTTC.

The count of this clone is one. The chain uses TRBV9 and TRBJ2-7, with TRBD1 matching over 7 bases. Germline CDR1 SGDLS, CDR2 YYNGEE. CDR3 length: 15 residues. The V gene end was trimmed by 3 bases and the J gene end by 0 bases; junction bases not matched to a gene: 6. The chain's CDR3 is CASSARTGDSYEQYF. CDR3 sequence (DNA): TGTGCCAGCAGCGCCCGAACAGGGGACTCCTACGAGCAGTACTTC.

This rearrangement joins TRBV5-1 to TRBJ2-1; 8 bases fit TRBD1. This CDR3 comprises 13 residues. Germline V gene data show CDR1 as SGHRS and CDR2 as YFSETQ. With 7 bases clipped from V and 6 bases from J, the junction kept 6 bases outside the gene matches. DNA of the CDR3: TGCGCCAGCGGAGAGACAGGGGTCAATGAGCAGTTCTTC. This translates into CASGETGVNEQFF.

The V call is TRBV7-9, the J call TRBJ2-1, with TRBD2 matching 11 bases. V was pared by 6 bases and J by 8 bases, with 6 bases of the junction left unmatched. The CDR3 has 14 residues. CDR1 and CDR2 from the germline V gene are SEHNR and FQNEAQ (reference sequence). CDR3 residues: CASRGLAEGDEQFF. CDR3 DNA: TGTGCCAGCAGGGGACTAGCGGAAGGGGATGAGCAGTTCTTC.

For the CDR3, the DNA is TGTGCCAGCAGCTTGGAGGCCGTAGAAAACTATGGCTACACCTTC. Translation gives CASSLEAVENYGYTF. V and J are TRBV5-6 and TRBJ1-2; D unresolved. Trimming removed 0 bases from V and 2 bases from J, with 11 bases in between. Germline lookup yields CDR1 SGHDT and CDR2 YYEEEE. CDR3 length equals 15 residues.

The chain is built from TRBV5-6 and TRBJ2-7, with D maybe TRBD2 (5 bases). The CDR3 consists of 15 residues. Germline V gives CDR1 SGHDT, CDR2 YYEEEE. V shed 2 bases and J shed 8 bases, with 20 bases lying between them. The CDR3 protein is CASSFPPGSRSQQYF. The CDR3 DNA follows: TGTGCCAGCAGCTTCCCTCCGGGATCCCGATCTCAGCAGTACTTC.

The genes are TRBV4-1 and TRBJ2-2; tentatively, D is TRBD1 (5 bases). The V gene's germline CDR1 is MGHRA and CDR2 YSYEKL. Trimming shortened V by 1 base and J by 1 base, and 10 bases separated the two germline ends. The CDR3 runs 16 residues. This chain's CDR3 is CASSQAGWGNTGELFF. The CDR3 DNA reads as TGCGCCAGCAGCCAAGCAGGGTGGGGGAACACCGGGGAGCTGTTTTTT.

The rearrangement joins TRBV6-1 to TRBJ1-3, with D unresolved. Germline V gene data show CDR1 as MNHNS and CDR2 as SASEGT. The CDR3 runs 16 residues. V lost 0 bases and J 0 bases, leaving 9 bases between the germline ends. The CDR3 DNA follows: TGTGCCAGCAGTGAAGCACCAGGCGCCTCTGGAAACACCATATATTTT. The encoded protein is CASSEAPGASGNTIYF.

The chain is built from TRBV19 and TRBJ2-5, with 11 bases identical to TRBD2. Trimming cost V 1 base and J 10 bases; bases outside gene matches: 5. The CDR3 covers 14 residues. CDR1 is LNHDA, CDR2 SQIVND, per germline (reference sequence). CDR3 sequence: CASSIVATSGDQYF. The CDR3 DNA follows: TGTGCCAGTAGTATAGTGGCGACTAGCGGGGACCAGTACTTC.

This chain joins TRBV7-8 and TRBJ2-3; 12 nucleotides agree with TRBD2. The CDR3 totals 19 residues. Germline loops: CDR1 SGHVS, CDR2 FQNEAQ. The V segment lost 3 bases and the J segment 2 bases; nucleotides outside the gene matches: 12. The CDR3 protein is CASSLGLAGGTIHTDTQYF. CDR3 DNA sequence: TGTGCCAGCAGCTTGGGCCTAGCGGGGGGGACTATACACACAGATACGCAGTATTTT.

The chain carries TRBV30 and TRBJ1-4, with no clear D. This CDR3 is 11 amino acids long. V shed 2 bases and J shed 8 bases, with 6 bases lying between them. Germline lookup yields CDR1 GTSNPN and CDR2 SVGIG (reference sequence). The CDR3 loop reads CAWSRGEKLFF. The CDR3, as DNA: TGTGCCTGGAGTCGTGGGGAAAAACTGTTTTTT.

Written as DNA, the CDR3 is TGTGCCAGCAGCTCCGGAACCGACAGGGTCCGCAACTATGGCTACACCTTC. Amino acid sequence: CASSSGTDRVRNYGYTF. V is TRBV7-3 and J is TRBJ1-2; 7 bases are shared with TRBD1. CDR3 length: 17 amino acids. Germline V lookup: CDR1 SGHTA, CDR2 FQGTGA. V shed 4 bases and J 2 bases; nucleotides not matched to a gene: 13.

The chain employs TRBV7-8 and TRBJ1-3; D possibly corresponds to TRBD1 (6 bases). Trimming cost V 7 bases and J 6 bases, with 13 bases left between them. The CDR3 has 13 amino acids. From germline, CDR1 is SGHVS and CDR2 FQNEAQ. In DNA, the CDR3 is TGTGCCAGCAAGGGGGGTTTCGAAAACACCATATATTTT. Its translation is CASKGGFENTIYF. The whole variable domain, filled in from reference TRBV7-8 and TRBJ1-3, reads GAGVSQSPRYKVAKRGQDVALRCDPISGHVSLFWYQQALGQGPEFLTYFQNEAQLDKSGLPSDRFFAERPEGSVSTLKIQRTQQEDSAVYLCASKGGFENTIYFGEGSWLTVV.

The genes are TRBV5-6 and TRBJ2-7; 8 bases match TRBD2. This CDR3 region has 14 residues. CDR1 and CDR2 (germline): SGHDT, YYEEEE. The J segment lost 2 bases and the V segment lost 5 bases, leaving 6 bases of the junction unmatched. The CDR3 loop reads CASRAGTRAYEQYF. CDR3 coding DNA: TGTGCCAGCAGGGCCGGGACTAGAGCCTACGAGCAGTACTTC. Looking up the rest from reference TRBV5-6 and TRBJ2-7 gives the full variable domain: DAGVTQSPTHLIKTRGQQVTLRCSPKSGHDTVSWYQQALGQGPQFIFQYYEEEERQRGNFPDRFSGHQFPNYSSELNVNALLLGDSALYLCASRAGTRAYEQYFGPGTRLTVT.

The CDR3 sequence: CASSLTQKAGEQYF. DNA for the CDR3: TGTGCCAGCAGTTTAACCCAAAAAGCGGGGGAGCAGTACTTC. The rearrangement joins TRBV27 to TRBJ2-7; 7 bases match TRBD2. V was clipped by 2 bases and J by 7 bases; unmatched bases: 8. The CDR3 length is 14 residues. The V gene's germline CDR1 is MNHEY and CDR2 SMNVEV (reference sequence).

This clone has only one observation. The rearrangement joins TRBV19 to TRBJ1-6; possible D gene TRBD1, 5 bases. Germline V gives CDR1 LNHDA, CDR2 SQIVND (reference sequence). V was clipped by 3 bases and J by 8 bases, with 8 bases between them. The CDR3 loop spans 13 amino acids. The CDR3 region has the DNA TGTGCCAGTAGTATTCGGGGGGATTCACCCCTCCACTTT. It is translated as CASSIRGDSPLHF.